The rows below give T cell receptor beta chains drawn from one sample of a study of vaccination and CD4 T cells after COVID-19. Their recognized antigens are unknown. Each CDR3 protein gets one entry after TCRdb re-called the PCR reads with MiXCR. Of 6,500 to 8,500 distinct CDR3 sequences listed, roughly 61% are singletons. The material sequenced was CD4+ T cells from blood, cultured in vitro. The receptors derive from a human donor who had recovered from COVID-19. Both conserved end residues are part of each CDR3. Fields, in order: CDR3 protein, CDR3 DNA, V gene, J gene, D gene, clone size. A D gene is named only where the DNA matches it firmly. Size tells how often a clone was seen (once, few, many) or the class of an expanded clone, and some rows leave it out.

CASSRSGSNEKLFF	TGTGCCAGCAGCCGTTCGGGGAGCAATGAAAAACTGTTTTTT	TRBV7-9	TRBJ1-4	-	once
CASSPGDRGLFF	TGTGCCAGCAGTCCAGGCGACAGGGGACTGTTTTTT	TRBV6-1	TRBJ2-2	TRBD1	few
CASNTASGRNTQYF	TGTGCCAGCAACACGGCTAGCGGGAGGAATACGCAGTATTTT	TRBV6-2/TRBV6-3	TRBJ2-3	TRBD2	-
CASSVGFPRYEQYF	TGTGCCAGCAGTGTTGGCTTCCCACGATACGAGCAGTACTTC	TRBV2	TRBJ2-7	-	-
CSARDQLATDTQYF	TGCAGTGCTAGAGATCAGCTAGCTACAGATACGCAGTATTTT	TRBV20-1	TRBJ2-3	-	few
CASKRQGSGELFF	TGTGCCAGTAAAAGACAGGGGAGCGGGGAGCTGTTTTTT	TRBV2	TRBJ2-2	TRBD1	-
CASSSAGGLVTQYF	TGTGCCAGCAGTTCAGCGGGGGGGTTAGTTACGCAGTATTTT	TRBV6-5	TRBJ2-3	TRBD2	once
CASSIVGGRFNEQFF	TGTGCCAGTAGTATAGTCGGGGGGCGCTTCAATGAGCAGTTCTTC	TRBV19	TRBJ2-1	-	-
CASSLLGQGYGYTF	TGTGCCAGCAGTTTACTGGGACAGGGCTATGGCTACACCTTC	TRBV28	TRBJ1-2	TRBD1	-
CSASDPYEQYF	TGCAGTGCTAGCGACCCATACGAGCAGTACTTC	TRBV20-1	TRBJ2-7	-	-
CASNIQGANEQYF	TGCGCCAGCAACATACAGGGGGCAAACGAGCAGTACTTC	TRBV5-1	TRBJ2-7	TRBD1	large
CASTKDSFLGGYTF	TGTGCCAGCACCAAGGACAGCTTTTTAGGTGGCTACACCTTC	TRBV2	TRBJ1-2	-	-
CASSLSSGSFGETQYF	TGTGCCAGCAGCTTATCCAGCGGGAGCTTCGGGGAGACCCAGTACTTC	TRBV7-2	TRBJ2-5	TRBD2	-
CATSLRAGSDGYTF	TGTGCCACCAGCCTTAGAGCAGGGTCGGATGGCTACACCTTC	TRBV15	TRBJ1-2	-	few
CSARGQGGETQYF	TGCAGTGCTAGAGGTCAGGGTGGAGAGACCCAGTACTTC	TRBV20-1	TRBJ2-5	-	-
CASSSRTVGRSPLHF	TGTGCCAGTAGTTCCCGGACAGTCGGCAGATCACCCCTCCACTTT	TRBV19	TRBJ1-6	-	-
CASSLDPGLGTGELFF	TGCGCCAGCAGCTTGGATCCGGGGCTCGGCACCGGGGAGCTGTTTTTT	TRBV5-1	TRBJ2-2	-	-
CASSWDRDGYTF	TGTGCCAGCAGCTGGGACAGGGATGGCTACACCTTC	TRBV7-9	TRBJ1-2	TRBD1	-
CSASSLGGRTGDQPQHF	TGCAGTGCTAGTTCCCTAGGGGGTAGGACAGGTGATCAGCCCCAGCATTTT	TRBV20-1	TRBJ1-5	TRBD1	-
CAISVGQRAFF	TGTGCCATCAGTGTGGGACAGCGAGCTTTCTTT	TRBV10-3	TRBJ1-1	TRBD1	once
CATSAGPLSEQYF	TGTGCCACCAGTGCGGGACCCCTTTCCGAGCAGTACTTC	TRBV24-1	TRBJ2-7	-	once
CSAPGVTSTDTQYF	TGCAGTGCCCCGGGTGTGACTTCCACAGATACGCAGTATTTT	TRBV20-1	TRBJ2-3	-	-